This T cell receptor beta chain was sequenced during a study of neurological immune-mediated disorders. TCRdb independently ran MiXCR on the 5' RACE reads; one entry per CDR3 protein. The table shows approximately 100,000 distinct CDR3 sequences, with approximately 4% occurring only once. In its sample, this clonotype was seen many times. J lost 5 bases, V lost 1 base, and 6 bases had no gene match. This CDR3 comprises 15 residues. CDR1 SGHRS and CDR2 YFSETQ come from the germline V gene. The chain joins TRBV5-1 to TRBJ2-1; 7 positions agree with TRBD1. Sample: PBMCs. The origin of this receptor is a woman aged 50 to 60 with multiple sclerosis. CDR3 residues: CASSLIRGQDNEQFF. The CDR3 coding sequence is TGCGCCAGCAGCTTGATTAGGGGGCAGGACAATGAGCAGTTCTTC.